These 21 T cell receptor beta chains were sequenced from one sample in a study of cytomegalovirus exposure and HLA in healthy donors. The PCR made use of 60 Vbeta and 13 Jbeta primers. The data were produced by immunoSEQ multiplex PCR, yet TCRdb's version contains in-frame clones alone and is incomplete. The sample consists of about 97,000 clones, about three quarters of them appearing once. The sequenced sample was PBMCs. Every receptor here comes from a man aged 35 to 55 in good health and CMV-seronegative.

The CDR3 DNA follows: TGCGCCAGCAGCCAAGATTCCCCGGGAGGTGGGCCCCAGCATTTT. It specifies CASSQDSPGGGPQHF. V usage is TRBV4-3 and J usage is TRBJ1-5; D is ambiguous. This CDR3 is 15 amino acids long. V lost 0 bases, J lost 9 bases, and 15 bases lay in between. Germline V gene lookup returns CDR1 LGHNA and CDR2 YSLEER.

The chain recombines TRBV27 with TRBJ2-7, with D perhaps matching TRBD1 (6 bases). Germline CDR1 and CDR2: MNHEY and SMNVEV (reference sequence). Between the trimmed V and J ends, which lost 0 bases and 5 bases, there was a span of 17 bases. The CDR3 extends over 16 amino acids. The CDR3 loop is CASSLSVGARRDEQYF. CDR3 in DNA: TGTGCCAGCAGTTTATCAGTGGGGGCGCGTAGAGACGAGCAGTACTTC.

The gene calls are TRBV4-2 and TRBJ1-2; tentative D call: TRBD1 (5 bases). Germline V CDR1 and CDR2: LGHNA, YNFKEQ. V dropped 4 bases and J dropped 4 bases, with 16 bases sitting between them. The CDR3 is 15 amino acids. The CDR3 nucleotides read TGTGCCAGCAGCCTCCGCGGGGCGGGACTCTATGGCTACACCTTC. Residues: CASSLRGAGLYGYTF.

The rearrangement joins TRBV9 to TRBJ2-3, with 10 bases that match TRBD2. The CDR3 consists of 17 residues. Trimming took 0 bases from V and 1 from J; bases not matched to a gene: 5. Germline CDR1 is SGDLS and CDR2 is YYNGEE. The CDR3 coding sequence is TGTGCCAGCAGCGTAGCCGCCCTAGCGGGGGGCACAGATACGCAGTATTTT. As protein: CASSVAALAGGTDTQYF.

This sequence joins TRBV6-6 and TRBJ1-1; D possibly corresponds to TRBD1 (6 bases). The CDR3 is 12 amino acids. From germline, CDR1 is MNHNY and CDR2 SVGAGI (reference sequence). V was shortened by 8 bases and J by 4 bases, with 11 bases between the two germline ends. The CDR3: CASGRGATEAFF. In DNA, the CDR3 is TGTGCCAGCGGCAGGGGTGCCACTGAAGCTTTCTTT.

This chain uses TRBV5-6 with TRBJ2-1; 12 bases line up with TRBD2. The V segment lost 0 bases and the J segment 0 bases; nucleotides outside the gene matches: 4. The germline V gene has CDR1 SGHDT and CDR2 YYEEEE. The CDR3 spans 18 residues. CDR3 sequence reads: CASSLVLAGGHSYNEQFF. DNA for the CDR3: TGTGCCAGCAGCTTGGTACTAGCGGGGGGCCACTCCTACAATGAGCAGTTCTTC.

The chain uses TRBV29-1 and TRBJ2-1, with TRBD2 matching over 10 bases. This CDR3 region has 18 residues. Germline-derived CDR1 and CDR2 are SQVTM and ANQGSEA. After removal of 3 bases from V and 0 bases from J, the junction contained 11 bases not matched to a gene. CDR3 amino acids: CSVEGISGGPGSYNEQFF. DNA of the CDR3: TGCAGCGTTGAGGGAATTAGCGGGGGGCCCGGCTCCTACAATGAGCAGTTCTTC.

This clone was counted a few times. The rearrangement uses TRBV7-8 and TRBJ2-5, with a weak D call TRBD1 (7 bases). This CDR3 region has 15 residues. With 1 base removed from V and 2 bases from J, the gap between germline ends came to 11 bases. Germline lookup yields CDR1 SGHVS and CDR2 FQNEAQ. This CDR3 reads CASSLVGGQQETQYF. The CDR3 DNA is TGTGCCAGCAGCTTAGTGGGGGGACAGCAAGAGACCCAGTACTTC.

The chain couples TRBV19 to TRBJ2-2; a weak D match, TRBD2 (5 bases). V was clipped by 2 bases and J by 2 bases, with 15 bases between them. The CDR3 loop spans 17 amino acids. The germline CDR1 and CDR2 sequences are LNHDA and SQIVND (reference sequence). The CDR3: CASSIPRGSLNTGELFF. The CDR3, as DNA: TGTGCCAGTAGTATACCTCGAGGGTCTCTCAACACCGGGGAGCTGTTTTTT.

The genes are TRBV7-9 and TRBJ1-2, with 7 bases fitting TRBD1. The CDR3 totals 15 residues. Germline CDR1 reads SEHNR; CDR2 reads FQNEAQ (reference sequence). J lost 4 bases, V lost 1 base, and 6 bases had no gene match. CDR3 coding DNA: TGTGCCAGCAGCTTAGTTCAGAACAGGGGCTATGGCTACACCTTC. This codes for CASSLVQNRGYGYTF.

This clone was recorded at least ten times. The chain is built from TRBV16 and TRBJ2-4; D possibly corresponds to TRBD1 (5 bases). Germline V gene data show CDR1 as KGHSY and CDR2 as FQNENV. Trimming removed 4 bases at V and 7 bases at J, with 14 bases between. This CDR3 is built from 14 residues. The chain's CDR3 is CASSPARGGNIQYF. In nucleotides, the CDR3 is TGTGCCAGCAGCCCCGCTAGGGGCGGTAACATTCAGTACTTC.

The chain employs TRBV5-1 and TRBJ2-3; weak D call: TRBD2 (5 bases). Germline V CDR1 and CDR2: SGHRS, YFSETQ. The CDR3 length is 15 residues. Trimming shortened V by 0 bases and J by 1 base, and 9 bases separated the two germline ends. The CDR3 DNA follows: TGCGCCAGCAGCTTGGACGGACTTGGCACAGATACGCAGTATTTT. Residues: CASSLDGLGTDTQYF.

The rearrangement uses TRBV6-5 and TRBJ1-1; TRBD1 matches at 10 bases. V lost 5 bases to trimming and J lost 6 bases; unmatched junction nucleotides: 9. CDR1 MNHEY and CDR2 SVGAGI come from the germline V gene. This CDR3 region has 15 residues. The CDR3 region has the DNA TGTGCCAGCAGTCCTGACAGGGGGCTGGTCTCTGAAGCTTTCTTT. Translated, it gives CASSPDRGLVSEAFF.

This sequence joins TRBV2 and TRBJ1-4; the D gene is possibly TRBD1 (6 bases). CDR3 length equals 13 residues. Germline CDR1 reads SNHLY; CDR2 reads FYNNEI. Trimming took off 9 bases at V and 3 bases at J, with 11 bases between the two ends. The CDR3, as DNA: TGTGCCAGTACAGGGTCCGCTAATGAAAAACTGTTTTTT. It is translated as CASTGSANEKLFF.

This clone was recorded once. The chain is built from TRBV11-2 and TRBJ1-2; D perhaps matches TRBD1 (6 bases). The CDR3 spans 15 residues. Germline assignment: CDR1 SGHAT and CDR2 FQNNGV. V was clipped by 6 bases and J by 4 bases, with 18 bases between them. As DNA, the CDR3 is TGTGCCAGCAGGCCTCCCCAGACAGGCATCTATGGCTACACCTTC. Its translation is CASRPPQTGIYGYTF.

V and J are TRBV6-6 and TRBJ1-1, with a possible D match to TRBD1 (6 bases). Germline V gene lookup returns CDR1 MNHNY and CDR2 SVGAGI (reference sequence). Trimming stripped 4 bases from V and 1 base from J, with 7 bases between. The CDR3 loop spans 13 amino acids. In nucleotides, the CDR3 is TGTGCCAGCAGTTTAGGGGGGAACACTGAAGCTTTCTTT. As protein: CASSLGGNTEAFF.

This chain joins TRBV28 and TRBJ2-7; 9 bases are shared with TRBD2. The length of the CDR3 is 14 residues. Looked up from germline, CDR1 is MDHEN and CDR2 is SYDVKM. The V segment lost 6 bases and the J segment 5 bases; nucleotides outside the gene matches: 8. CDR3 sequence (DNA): TGTGCCAGCAGGGATCCGGGACTAGCCCACGAGCAGTACTTC. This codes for CASRDPGLAHEQYF.

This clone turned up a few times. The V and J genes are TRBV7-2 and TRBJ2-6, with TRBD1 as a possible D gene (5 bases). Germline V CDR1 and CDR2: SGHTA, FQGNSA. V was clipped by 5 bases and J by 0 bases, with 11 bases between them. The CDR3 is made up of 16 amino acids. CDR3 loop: CASSQKGVSGANVLTF. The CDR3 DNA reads TGTGCCAGCAGCCAAAAAGGGGTCTCTGGGGCCAACGTCCTGACTTTC.

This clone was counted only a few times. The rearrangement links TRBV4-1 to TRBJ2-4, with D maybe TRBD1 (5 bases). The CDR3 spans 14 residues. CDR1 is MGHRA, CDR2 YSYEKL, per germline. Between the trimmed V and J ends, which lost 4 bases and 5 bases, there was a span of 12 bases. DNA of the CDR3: TGCGCCAGCAGCCGCCAGGGCCTTGAAAACATTCAGTACTTC. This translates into CASSRQGLENIQYF.

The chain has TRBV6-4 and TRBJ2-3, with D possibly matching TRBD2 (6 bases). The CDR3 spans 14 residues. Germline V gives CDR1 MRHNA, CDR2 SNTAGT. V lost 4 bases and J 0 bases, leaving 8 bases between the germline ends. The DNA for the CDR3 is TGTGCCAGCAGTGTAGGGACTAGCACAGATACGCAGTATTTT. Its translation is CASSVGTSTDTQYF.

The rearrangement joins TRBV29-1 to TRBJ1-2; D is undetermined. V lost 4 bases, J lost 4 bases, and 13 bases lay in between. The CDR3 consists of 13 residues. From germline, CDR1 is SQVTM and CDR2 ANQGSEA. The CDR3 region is CSVGQEVGYGYTF. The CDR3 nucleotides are TGCAGCGTTGGCCAGGAAGTTGGCTATGGCTACACCTTC.